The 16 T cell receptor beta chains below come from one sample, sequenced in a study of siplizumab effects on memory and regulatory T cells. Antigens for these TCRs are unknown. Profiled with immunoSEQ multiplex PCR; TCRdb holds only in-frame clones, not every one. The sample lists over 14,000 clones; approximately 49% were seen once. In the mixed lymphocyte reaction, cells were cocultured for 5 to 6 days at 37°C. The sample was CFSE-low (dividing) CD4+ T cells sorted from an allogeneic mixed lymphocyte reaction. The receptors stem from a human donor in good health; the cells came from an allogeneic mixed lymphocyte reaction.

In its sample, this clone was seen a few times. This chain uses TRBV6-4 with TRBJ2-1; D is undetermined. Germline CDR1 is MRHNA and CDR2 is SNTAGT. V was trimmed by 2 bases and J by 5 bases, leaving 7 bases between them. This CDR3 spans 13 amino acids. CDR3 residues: CASSDPPHNEQFF. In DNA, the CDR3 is TGTGCCAGCAGTGACCCTCCCCACAATGAGCAGTTCTTC.

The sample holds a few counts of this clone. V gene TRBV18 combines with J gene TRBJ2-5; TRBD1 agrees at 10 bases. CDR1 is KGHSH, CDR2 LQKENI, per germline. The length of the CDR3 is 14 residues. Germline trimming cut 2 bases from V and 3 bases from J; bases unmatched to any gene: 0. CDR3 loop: CASSPGTGEETQYF. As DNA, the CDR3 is TGTGCCAGCTCACCAGGGACAGGGGAAGAGACCCAGTACTTC.

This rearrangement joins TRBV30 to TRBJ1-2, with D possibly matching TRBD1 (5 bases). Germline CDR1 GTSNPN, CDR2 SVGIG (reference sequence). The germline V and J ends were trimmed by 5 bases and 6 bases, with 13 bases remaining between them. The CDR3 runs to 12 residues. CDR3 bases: TGTGCCTGGGGCAGGGCGAGGAATGGCTACACCTTC. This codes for CAWGRARNGYTF.

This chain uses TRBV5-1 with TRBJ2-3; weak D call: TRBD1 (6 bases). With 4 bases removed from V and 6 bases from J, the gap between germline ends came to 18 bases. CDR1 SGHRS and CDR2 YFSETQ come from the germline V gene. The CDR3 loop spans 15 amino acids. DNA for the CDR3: TGCGCCAGCAGCCGTGGACAGCGGACGGAGGATACGCAGTATTTT. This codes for CASSRGQRTEDTQYF.

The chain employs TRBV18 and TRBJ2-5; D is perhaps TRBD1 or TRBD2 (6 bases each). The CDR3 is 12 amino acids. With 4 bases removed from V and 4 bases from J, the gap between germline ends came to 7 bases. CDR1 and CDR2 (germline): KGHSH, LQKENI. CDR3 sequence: CASSQGGETQYF. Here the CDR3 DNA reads TGTGCCAGCTCACAGGGGGGAGAGACCCAGTACTTC. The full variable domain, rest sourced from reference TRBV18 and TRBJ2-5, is NAGVMQNPRHLVRRRGQEARLRCSPMKGHSHVYWYRQLPEEGLKFMVYLQKENIIDESGMPKERFSAEFPKEGPSILRIQQVVRGDSAAYFCASSQGGETQYFGPGTRLLVL.

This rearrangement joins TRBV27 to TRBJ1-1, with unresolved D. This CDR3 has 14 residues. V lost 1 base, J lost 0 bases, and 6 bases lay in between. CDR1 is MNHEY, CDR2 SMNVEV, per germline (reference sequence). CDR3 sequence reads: CASSLWPLNTEAFF. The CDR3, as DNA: TGTGCCAGCAGTTTATGGCCCTTGAACACTGAAGCTTTCTTT.

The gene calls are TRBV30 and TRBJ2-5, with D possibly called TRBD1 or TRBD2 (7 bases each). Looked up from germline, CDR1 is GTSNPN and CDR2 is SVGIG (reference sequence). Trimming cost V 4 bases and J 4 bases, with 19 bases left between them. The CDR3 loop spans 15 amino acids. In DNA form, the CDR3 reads TGTGCCTGGAACCCCGCAGGGGGGGGGCGAGAGACCCAGTACTTC. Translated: CAWNPAGGGRETQYF.

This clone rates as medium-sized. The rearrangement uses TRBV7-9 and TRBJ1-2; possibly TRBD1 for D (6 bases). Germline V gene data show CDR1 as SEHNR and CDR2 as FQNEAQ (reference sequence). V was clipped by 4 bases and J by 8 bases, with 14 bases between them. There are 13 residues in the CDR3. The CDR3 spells CASSSSGGLGYTF. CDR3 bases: TGTGCCAGCAGCTCATCCGGGGGCTTAGGCTACACCTTC. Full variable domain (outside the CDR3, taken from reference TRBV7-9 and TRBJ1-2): DTGVSQNPRHKITKRGQNVTFRCDPISEHNRLYWYRQTLGQGPEFLTYFQNEAQLEKSRLLSDRFSAERPKGSFSTLEIQRTEQGDSAMYLCASSSSGGLGYTFGSGTRLTVV.

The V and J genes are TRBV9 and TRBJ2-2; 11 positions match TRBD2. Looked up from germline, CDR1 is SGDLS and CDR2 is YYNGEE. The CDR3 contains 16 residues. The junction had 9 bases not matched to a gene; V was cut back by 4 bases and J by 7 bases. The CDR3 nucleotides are TGTGCCAGCAGCTCGACTAGCGGGAAGGCGGGCGGGGAGCTGTTTTTT. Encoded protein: CASSSTSGKAGGELFF.

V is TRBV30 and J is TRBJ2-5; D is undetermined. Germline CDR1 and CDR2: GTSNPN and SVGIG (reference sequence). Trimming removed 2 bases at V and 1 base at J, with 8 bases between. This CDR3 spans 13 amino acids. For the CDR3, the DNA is TGTGCCTGGAGTTCGCAGCTCCAAGAGACCCAGTACTTC. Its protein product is CAWSSQLQETQYF.

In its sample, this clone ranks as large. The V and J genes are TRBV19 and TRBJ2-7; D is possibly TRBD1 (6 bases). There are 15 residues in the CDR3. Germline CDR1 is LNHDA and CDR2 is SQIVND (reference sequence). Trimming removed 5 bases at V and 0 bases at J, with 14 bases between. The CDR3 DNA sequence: TGTGCCAGTAGTCCCCGGGCAGGGGCCTCCTACGAGCAGTACTTC. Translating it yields CASSPRAGASYEQYF.

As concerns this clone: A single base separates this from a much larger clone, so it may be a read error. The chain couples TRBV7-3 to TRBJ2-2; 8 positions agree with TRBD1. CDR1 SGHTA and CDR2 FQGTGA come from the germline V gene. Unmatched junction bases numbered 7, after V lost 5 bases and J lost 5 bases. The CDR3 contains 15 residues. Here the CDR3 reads CASSQAGGATGELFF. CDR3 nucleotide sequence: TGTGCCAGCAGCCAAGCAGGGGGCGCAACCGGGGAGCTGTTTTTT.

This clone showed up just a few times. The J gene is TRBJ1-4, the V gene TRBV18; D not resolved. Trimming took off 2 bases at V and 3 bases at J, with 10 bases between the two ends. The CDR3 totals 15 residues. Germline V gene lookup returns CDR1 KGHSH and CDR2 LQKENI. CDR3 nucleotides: TGTGCCAGCTCACCATTCGGCACTCCTAATGAAAAACTGTTTTTT. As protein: CASSPFGTPNEKLFF.

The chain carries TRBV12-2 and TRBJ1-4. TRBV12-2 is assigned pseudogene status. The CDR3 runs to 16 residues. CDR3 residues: CASRVPGGRANEKLFF. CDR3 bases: TGTGCAAGTCGCGTCCCCGGGGGCAGGGCTAATGAAAAACTGTTTTTT.

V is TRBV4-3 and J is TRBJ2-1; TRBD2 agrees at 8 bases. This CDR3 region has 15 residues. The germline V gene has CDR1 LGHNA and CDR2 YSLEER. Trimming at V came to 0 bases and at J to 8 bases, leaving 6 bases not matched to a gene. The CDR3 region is CASSQDREGLYEQFF. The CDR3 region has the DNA TGCGCCAGCAGCCAAGACCGGGAGGGCCTTTATGAGCAGTTCTTC.

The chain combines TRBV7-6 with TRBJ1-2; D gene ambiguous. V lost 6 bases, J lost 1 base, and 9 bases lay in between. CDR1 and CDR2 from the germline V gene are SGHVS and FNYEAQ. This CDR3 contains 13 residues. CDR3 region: CASSPHNNYGYTF. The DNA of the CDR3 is TGTGCCAGCAGTCCCCATAATAACTATGGCTACACCTTC.